These 29 T cell receptor beta chains were sequenced from one sample in a study of post-analysis software for immune sequencing data. Carried by the TCR beta cDNA libraries were unique molecular identifiers. TCRdb re-called the PCR reads through MiXCR, storing one row per CDR3 protein. The table lists about 400,000 distinct CDR3 sequences, roughly 30% of them singletons. Findings and caveats of the study: Controls had lower frequencies than patients of 4 or 5 TRBV segments, which included TRBV5-6, TRBV5-1 and TRBV20-1.

These receptors have no identified antigens. The sample taken for sequencing was blood. The receptors derive from a girl under 18 with multiple sclerosis.

The chain uses TRBV24-1 and TRBJ2-3; D is unresolved. The germline V and J ends were trimmed by 3 bases and 1 base, with 7 bases remaining between them. CDR3 size: 14 residues. Looked up from germline, CDR1 is KGHDR and CDR2 is SFDVKD. The CDR3 region is CATSDRWGTDTQYF. CDR3 bases: TGTGCCACCAGTGATCGTTGGGGCACAGATACGCAGTATTTT.

The rearrangement joins TRBV29-1 to TRBJ2-7; 7 bases agree with TRBD1. Germline loops: CDR1 SQVTM, CDR2 ANQGSEA. The V gene end was trimmed by 0 bases and the J gene end by 4 bases; junction bases not matched to a gene: 6. The CDR3 consists of 14 residues. CDR3 loop: CSVEDARQGYEQYF. The CDR3 DNA is TGCAGCGTTGAAGATGCGCGACAGGGATACGAGCAGTACTTC.

This clonotype has more than one count but fewer than ten. The J gene is TRBJ2-1, the V gene TRBV25-1, with a tentative D call TRBD2 (6 bases). The V and J ends lost 2 bases and 0 bases respectively, with 11 bases between them. Germline CDR1 reads MGHDK; CDR2 reads SYGVNS. The length of the CDR3 is 16 residues. The CDR3 DNA follows: TGTGCCAGCAGTGAACCTGGGACTCGCTCCTACAATGAGCAGTTCTTC. Protein sequence: CASSEPGTRSYNEQFF.

J is TRBJ2-3 and V is TRBV2; D remains ambiguous. The germline V and J ends were trimmed by 9 bases and 3 bases, with 10 bases remaining between them. The CDR3 has 12 residues. Germline V CDR1 and CDR2: SNHLY, FYNNEI. CDR3 DNA: TGTGCCAGTCAGACCGTTACAGATACGCAGTATTTT. This translates into CASQTVTDTQYF.

This clonotype was counted a few times. This chain connects TRBV10-3 to TRBJ2-5; D may match TRBD1 or TRBD2 (5 bases each). The CDR3 has 16 residues. Germline CDR1 and CDR2: ENHRY and SYGVKD. The V end was cut by 3 bases, the J end by 3 bases, with 17 bases between. Written as DNA, the CDR3 is TGTGCCATCAGTGAAGTAGGGAGACAGCCAGAAGAGACCCAGTACTTC. It specifies CAISEVGRQPEETQYF.

This chain uses TRBV5-1 with TRBJ1-2; maybe TRBD1 (5 bases). CDR1 SGHRS and CDR2 YFSETQ come from the germline V gene. Deletions cut 8 bases from V and 4 bases from J, with 12 bases between. This CDR3 comprises 12 residues. DNA for the CDR3: TGCGCCAGTGCGGGCCAGGGCTATGGCTACACCTTC. Its translation is CASAGQGYGYTF.

This clonotype came up a few times. V and J are TRBV4-1 and TRBJ2-2; D might be TRBD2 (6 bases). Germline V gene data show CDR1 as MGHRA and CDR2 as YSYEKL. The CDR3 extends over 18 amino acids. The ends were cut back, 2 bases at V and 0 bases at J, with 16 bases in the middle. DNA for the CDR3: TGCGCCAGCAGCCAATCTGGGCGGGGCACCTCGAACACCGGGGAGCTGTTTTTT. It encodes CASSQSGRGTSNTGELFF.

This clonotype was found a few times. The chain employs TRBV6-6 and TRBJ1-1, with no clear D. The CDR3 is 12 residues long. The V end was cut by 7 bases, the J end by 2 bases, with 8 bases between. Germline CDR1 reads MNHNY; CDR2 reads SVGAGI (reference sequence). The CDR3 reads CASTRPNTEAFF. The CDR3, as DNA: TGTGCCAGCACTCGACCTAACACTGAAGCTTTCTTT.

This chain links TRBV4-3 with TRBJ2-1; D may be TRBD1 (6 bases). This CDR3 is built from 17 residues. Germline lookup yields CDR1 LGHNA and CDR2 YSLEER. Trimming stripped 4 bases from V and 1 base from J, with 17 bases between. The CDR3 nucleotides are TGCGCCAGCAGCCCCTGGGGGCAGGGCACGTCCTACAATGAGCAGTTCTTC. Translating gives CASSPWGQGTSYNEQFF.

The genes are TRBV9 and TRBJ2-6; 9 bases map to TRBD1. Germline V gene sequence: CDR1 SGDLS, CDR2 YYNGEE. J gave up 6 bases and V 3 bases, and 13 bases lay outside the gene matches. This CDR3 comprises 18 residues. The CDR3 DNA is TGTGCCAGCAGCGCCTGGGACAGGGTAGGGGGGATGGCCAACGTCCTGACTTTC. It yields the protein CASSAWDRVGGMANVLTF.

Concerning this clonotype itself: One junction end disagrees with the germline gene, perhaps due to a read error. The rearrangement uses TRBV5-1 and TRBJ2-3, with D unclear. This CDR3 region has 14 residues. Germline V gene data show CDR1 as SGHRS and CDR2 as YFSETQ. CDR3 protein: CASNLAPSTDTQYF. The CDR3 DNA reads as TGCGCCAGCAACTTGGCCCCTTCCACAGATACGCAGTATTTT.

The chain joins TRBV7-2 to TRBJ1-1, with a weak D call TRBD1 (5 bases). The CDR3 runs to 15 residues. V was trimmed by 2 bases and J by 1 base, leaving 11 bases between them. Looked up from germline, CDR1 is SGHTA and CDR2 is FQGNSA. CDR3: CASSLSRVGNTEAFF. The CDR3 coding sequence is TGTGCCAGCAGCTTAAGCAGGGTAGGGAACACTGAAGCTTTCTTT.

The gene calls are TRBV12-3 or TRBV12-4 and TRBJ2-4; either TRBD1 or TRBD2 may fit D (5 bases each). The CDR3 is 17 amino acids. The V gene lost 2 bases and the J gene lost 1 base, with 15 bases spanning the gap. The DNA for the CDR3 is TGTGCCAGCAGTTTAAATTCAGGGCGAGGGGCCAAAAACATTCAGTACTTC. This sequence encodes CASSLNSGRGAKNIQYF.

Only a few counts were recorded for this clonotype. Written as DNA, the CDR3 is TGCGCCAGCAGTGAGCGGCGGGGAGTCGAAGAGACCCAGTACTTC. Amino acids: CASSERRGVEETQYF. V usage is TRBV10-1 and J usage is TRBJ2-5; perhaps TRBD2 as D (6 bases). V was clipped by 2 bases and J by 3 bases, with 13 bases between them. Germline V gives CDR1 WNHNN, CDR2 SYGVQD (reference sequence). CDR3 length equals 15 residues.

This clonotype was detected only a few times. The J gene is TRBJ1-1, the V gene TRBV6-5, with D perhaps TRBD1 (6 bases). Trimming shortened V by 0 bases and J by 2 bases, and 10 bases separated the two germline ends. From germline, CDR1 is MNHEY and CDR2 SVGAGI. The length of the CDR3 is 15 residues. In DNA, the CDR3 is TGTGCCAGCAGTTACTCGTGGACAGCCAACACTGAAGCTTTCTTT. It codes for CASSYSWTANTEAFF.

This clonotype was observed a handful of times. The chain links TRBV11-3 to TRBJ2-1, with 8 positions matching TRBD1. Looked up from germline, CDR1 is SGHNT and CDR2 is YENEEA. This CDR3 region has 14 residues. V lost 5 bases to trimming and J lost 4 bases; unmatched junction nucleotides: 4. The CDR3 sequence is CASSTGQEYNEQFF. In DNA form, the CDR3 reads TGTGCCAGCAGCACGGGACAGGAGTACAATGAGCAGTTCTTC.

The rearrangement joins TRBV9 to TRBJ2-7; no reliable D call. Per the germline V gene, CDR1 is SGDLS and CDR2 is YYNGEE. The CDR3 has 13 residues. The V and J ends lost 3 bases and 9 bases respectively, with 16 bases between them. The DNA for the CDR3 is TGTGCCAGCAGCGGGCAGACCCGGACGGTGCAGTACTTC. The encoded protein is CASSGQTRTVQYF.

A few counts support this clonotype. This chain links TRBV6-1 with TRBJ2-3; the D gene is possibly TRBD2 (7 bases). The CDR3 runs 14 residues. V was pared by 8 bases and J by 4 bases, with 16 bases between. Per the germline V gene, CDR1 is MNHNS and CDR2 is SASEGT. The CDR3 region has the DNA TGTGCCAGCGGAGGGGGGGGGCCCTCAGATACGCAGTATTTT. Amino acid sequence: CASGGGGPSDTQYF.

In its sample, this clonotype was seen many times. This chain joins TRBV29-1 and TRBJ2-3; perhaps D is TRBD1 or TRBD2 (5 bases each). Germline V gene lookup returns CDR1 SQVTM and CDR2 ANQGSEA. The CDR3 runs to 14 residues. V lost 0 bases, J lost 0 bases, and 7 bases lay in between. The CDR3 loop reads CSVEEGVSTDTQYF. In nucleotides, the CDR3 is TGCAGCGTTGAAGAGGGGGTCAGCACAGATACGCAGTATTTT.

The chain recombines TRBV6-5 with TRBJ2-6, with no clear D. Germline CDR1 is MNHEY and CDR2 is SVGAGI. Trimming took off 2 bases at V and 6 bases at J, with 8 bases between the two ends. The CDR3 has 14 residues. CDR3 in amino acids: CASSYRRQANVLTF. The CDR3 DNA is TGTGCCAGCAGTTACCGTCGACAGGCCAACGTCCTGACTTTC.

The table lists this clonotype with a few counts. V is TRBV27 and J is TRBJ2-7; 7 positions match TRBD1. This CDR3 region has 17 residues. Per germline, CDR1 MNHEY and CDR2 SMNVEV (reference sequence). V lost 6 bases to trimming and J lost 4 bases; unmatched junction nucleotides: 18. In DNA, the CDR3 is TGTGCCAGCAGAGACGACAGGGTGGGTACGGGGCTATACGAGCAGTACTTC. Protein product: CASRDDRVGTGLYEQYF.

This clonotype was detected once. The rearrangement links TRBV7-2 to TRBJ2-7; maybe TRBD2 (6 bases). Per the germline V gene, CDR1 is SGHTA and CDR2 is FQGNSA. Trimming took 6 bases from V and 0 from J, leaving 15 bases between them. CDR3 length equals 15 residues. The DNA for the CDR3 is TGTGCCAGCAGTCGCATGGCGGGAAGCTCCTACGAGCAGTACTTC. Its translation: CASSRMAGSSYEQYF.

This clonotype appeared many times. The genes are TRBV6-5 and TRBJ2-7; a possible D gene is TRBD2 (5 bases). Germline lookup yields CDR1 MNHEY and CDR2 SVGAGI. This CDR3 has 15 amino acids. Trimming pared 4 bases from V and 2 bases from J, leaving 15 bases between. Here the CDR3 reads CASSSQRTLPYEQYF. The CDR3 nucleotides are TGTGCCAGCAGTTCCCAGCGGACCCTTCCCTACGAGCAGTACTTC.

Worth noting for this clonotype: Just one base apart from a much larger clone, this may be a read error. This chain uses TRBV3-1 with TRBJ2-5; maybe TRBD1 (6 bases). The J call could be wrong; TRBJ2-7 is a better fit for the DNA end. Per the germline V gene, CDR1 is LGHDT and CDR2 is YNNKEL (reference sequence). CDR3 length: 15 residues. The CDR3 is CASGQDAGTPYEQYF. For the CDR3, the DNA is TGTGCCAGCGGCCAAGATGCAGGGACACCCTACGAGCAGTACTTC.

The rearrangement uses TRBV3-1 and TRBJ1-4, with 9 bases lining up with TRBD1. V trimming: 0 bases; J trimming: 4 bases; junction bases outside the gene matches: 6. The CDR3 totals 17 residues. Germline V lookup: CDR1 LGHDT, CDR2 YNNKEL (reference sequence). CDR3 residues: CASSQEDLTGGNEKLFF. The CDR3 DNA is TGTGCCAGCAGCCAAGAAGATCTGACAGGGGGTAATGAAAAACTGTTTTTT. The full variable domain, rest sourced from reference TRBV3-1 and TRBJ1-4, is DTAVSQTPKYLVTQMGNDKSIKCEQNLGHDTMYWYKQDSKKFLKIMFSYNNKELIINETVPNRFSPKSPDKAHLNLHINSLELGDSAVYFCASSQEDLTGGNEKLFFGSGTQLSVL.

J is TRBJ1-4 and V is TRBV5-6; tentative D call: TRBD1 (6 bases). This CDR3 region has 15 residues. Germline lookup yields CDR1 SGHDT and CDR2 YYEEEE. The V end was cut by 3 bases, the J end by 3 bases, with 12 bases between. CDR3 sequence (DNA): TGTGCCAGCAGCTCCAGGGGATTATCTAATGAAAAACTGTTTTTT. It specifies CASSSRGLSNEKLFF. The whole variable domain, remainder taken from reference TRBV5-6 and TRBJ1-4, is DAGVTQSPTHLIKTRGQQVTLRCSPKSGHDTVSWYQQALGQGPQFIFQYYEEEERQRGNFPDRFSGHQFPNYSSELNVNALLLGDSALYLCASSSRGLSNEKLFFGSGTQLSVL.

This clonotype was seen more than once but under ten times. The genes are TRBV24-1 and TRBJ1-2; D is perhaps TRBD1 (6 bases). This CDR3 is built from 12 residues. Germline V gene data show CDR1 as KGHDR and CDR2 as SFDVKD. Trimming cost V 4 bases and J 8 bases, with 10 bases left between them. CDR3 DNA: TGTGCCACCAGTGACCATACAGGGGGCTACACCTTC. The encoded protein is CATSDHTGGYTF.

CDR3 sequence reads: CASREGLGETQYF. The CDR3 DNA reads as TGTGCCTCCAGGGAAGGGCTAGGGGAGACCCAGTACTTC. The chain employs TRBV6-1 and TRBJ2-5; D perhaps matches TRBD1 (5 bases). The CDR3 is made up of 13 amino acids. The V gene's germline CDR1 is MNHNS and CDR2 SASEGT. The V end was cut by 11 bases, the J end by 5 bases, with 18 bases between.

The gene calls are TRBV28 and TRBJ1-4; tentatively, D is TRBD1 (5 bases). CDR3 length: 14 residues. Trimming pared 6 bases from V and 0 bases from J, leaving 8 bases between. Germline CDR1 MDHEN, CDR2 SYDVKM. CDR3 nucleotides: TGTGCCAGCAGCCAAGGGGCAACTAATGAAAAACTGTTTTTT. Translating it yields CASSQGATNEKLFF.